This T cell receptor beta chain was identified during a study of T cell changes during pregnancy in multiple sclerosis. The CDR3 totals 15 residues. Per the germline V gene, CDR1 is SGHTA and CDR2 is FQGTGA. V lost 5 bases and J 7 bases, leaving 17 bases between the germline ends. This table comes from immunoSEQ multiplex PCR, and its TCRdb copy is limited to in-frame clones, with some not included. Here the sample spans 45,000 to 50,000 clones, 80% to 95% being singletons. The TCR was taken from a female donor with multiple sclerosis, enrolled in a pregnancy study. This sequence joins TRBV7-3 and TRBJ2-2; tentatively, D is TRBD2 (6 bases). The sample was peripheral blood, taken in the third trimester of pregnancy. The CDR3 reads CASSLGTPIGGELFF. CDR3 in DNA: TGTGCCAGCAGCCTCGGGACTCCAATTGGCGGGGAGCTGTTTTTT.